Below, one T cell receptor (beta chain) is given with its context. This sample is drawn from a study of control samples from healthy donors and cancer patients. CDR1 SGDLS and CDR2 YYNGEE come from the germline V gene. V was pared by 3 bases and J by 0 bases, with 12 bases of the junction left unmatched. CDR3 size: 20 residues. Here immunoSEQ multiplex PCR was the method, and the copy in TCRdb shows in-frame clones only, minus some. The sample includes fewer than 60,000 clones, around 86% seen only once; the top ten take around 2.8%. The sequence derives from a woman in her 50s with lung cancer. The sequencing sample was made of PBMCs. The J gene is TRBJ2-3, the V gene TRBV9; TRBD2 agrees at 14 bases. The CDR3 bases are TGTGCCAGCAGCGCTCGGACTAGCGGGGGGTTATTCTCTAGCACAGATACGCAGTATTTT. Translation gives CASSARTSGGLFSSTDTQYF.